This T cell receptor (beta chain) was documented in a study of T-cell memory formation after mild COVID-19. Study conclusions and caveats: From day 15 to 85, contracting clones were balanced between CD4 and CD8, whereas later expanders leaned toward CD4+.

5'RACE primed at constant segments yielded TCR alpha and TCR beta cDNA libraries bearing sample barcodes and UMIs. TCRdb re-analysed the 5' RACE reads in MiXCR, keeping a single row per CDR3 protein. The sample has fewer than 140,000 distinct CDR3 sequences; around 11% are singletons. This CDR3 spans 12 amino acids. The V gene's germline CDR1 is DFQATT and CDR2 SNEGSKA (reference sequence). J lost 3 bases, V lost 5 bases, and 0 bases had no gene match. Many counts were recorded for this clonotype. Its target is not known. The specimen sequenced was PBMCs or a T cell subset sorted from them (not recorded which). The source of this sequence is an adult woman who had mild COVID-19 (a few samples of this study predate the infection). Cell type and time point are not known. This sequence joins TRBV20-1 and TRBJ1-1; 10 nucleotides line up with TRBD1. In DNA, the CDR3 is TGCAGTGCTGGACAGGGGGACACTGAAGCTTTCTTT. It codes for CSAGQGDTEAFF.